Given below is one TCR beta chain in context. A single record per CDR3 protein comes from TCRdb applying MiXCR to the 5' RACE reads. Of hundreds of thousands of distinct CDR3 sequences in the sample, roughly 4% were seen once. These data come from a study of T cells after yellow fever vaccination. The CDR3 runs to 13 residues. Germline lookup yields CDR1 LGHDT and CDR2 YNNKEL (reference sequence). The V gene lost 0 bases and the J gene lost 7 bases, with 8 bases spanning the gap. The chain couples TRBV3-1 to TRBJ2-3; no definite D call. The sequenced sample was PBMCs, obtained 5 days after the yellow fever booster vaccination. The sequence derives from a man between 18 and 29 years old who received the YFV17D yellow fever vaccine. The CDR3 nucleotides are TGTGCCAGCAGCCAAGAGAGACCGCATACGCAGTATTTT. As protein: CASSQERPHTQYF.